This section outlines one T cell receptor beta chain sequence together with its context. What it recognizes is unknown. Treatment meaning: oral pan-JAK inhibitor, 5-10 mg twice daily. This sample is drawn from a study of CD8+ T cells in alopecia areata. Study-wide results and limits: With patients, TCR sharing proved less clear than in mice, a difference possibly related to HLA. Uncertainty about whether baseline CD8+ expansion is linked to response remains, with one nonresponder. While tofacitinib was given, many expanded lesional clones persisted in scalp and blood.

Germline V gene sequence: CDR1 SEHNR, CDR2 FQNEAQ (reference sequence). The CDR3 is 14 residues long. J gave up 7 bases and V 1 base, and 3 bases lay outside the gene matches. Isolated RNA was reverse transcribed into cDNA used as the sequencing template. Clones were read by immunoSEQ multiplex PCR, and TCRdb kept only the in-frame ones, dropping some. Here the sample spans 95,000 to 110,000 clones, 65% to 90% being singletons. This sequence joins TRBV7-9 and TRBJ2-4; 8 positions agree with TRBD2. The origin of this receptor is a human donor with alopecia areata. Source: CD8+ T cells sorted from blood, taken at approximately week 30, from a patient treated with tofacitinib. In DNA, the CDR3 is TGTGCCAGCAGCTTAGGGACTAGCTGGAACATTCAGTACTTC. Its translation: CASSLGTSWNIQYF.